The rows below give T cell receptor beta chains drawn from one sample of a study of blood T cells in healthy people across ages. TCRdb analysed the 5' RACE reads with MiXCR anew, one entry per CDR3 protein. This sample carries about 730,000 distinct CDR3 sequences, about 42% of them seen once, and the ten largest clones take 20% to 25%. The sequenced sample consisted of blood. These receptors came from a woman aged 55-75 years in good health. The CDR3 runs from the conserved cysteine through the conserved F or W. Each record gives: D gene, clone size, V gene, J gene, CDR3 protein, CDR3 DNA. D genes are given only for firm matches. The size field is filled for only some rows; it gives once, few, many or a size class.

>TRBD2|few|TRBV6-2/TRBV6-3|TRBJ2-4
CASTTISGRAGAKNIQYF
TGTGCCAGCACCACCATTAGCGGGAGGGCCGGGGCCAAAAACATTCAGTACTTC
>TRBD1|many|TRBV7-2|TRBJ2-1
CASNLGQGRNEQFF
TGTGCCAGCAACCTCGGACAGGGTCGGAATGAGCAGTTCTTC
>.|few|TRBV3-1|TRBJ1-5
CASSPQGVNGQPQHF
TGTGCCAGCAGCCCACAAGGGGTAAACGGTCAGCCCCAGCATTTT
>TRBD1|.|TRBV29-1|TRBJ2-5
CSVGGQGVGYQETQYF
TGCAGCGTTGGGGGACAGGGAGTGGGGTACCAAGAGACCCAGTACTTC
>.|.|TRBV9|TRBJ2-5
CASSVRTHQETQYF
TGTGCCAGCAGCGTGAGGACACACCAAGAGACCCAGTACTTC
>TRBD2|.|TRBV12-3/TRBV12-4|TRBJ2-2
CASDSGGGELFF
TGTGCCAGCGATTCGGGGGGCGGGGAGCTGTTTTTT
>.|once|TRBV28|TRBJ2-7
CASSLKLPGQEQYF
TGTGCCAGCAGTTTAAAGTTACCGGGGCAGGAGCAGTACTTC
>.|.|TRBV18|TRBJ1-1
CASSPGVVGNTEAFF
TGTGCCAGCTCACCGGGGGTCGTAGGGAACACTGAAGCTTTCTTT
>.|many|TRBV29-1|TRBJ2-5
CSVRDSHQTQYF
TGCAGCGTTCGGGATTCACATCAGACCCAGTACTTC
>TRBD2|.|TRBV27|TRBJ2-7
CASRLAGGHEQYF
TGTGCCAGCAGACTAGCGGGAGGCCACGAGCAGTACTTC
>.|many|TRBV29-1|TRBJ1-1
CSVEGAFVDTEAFF
TGCAGCGTTGAGGGGGCGTTCGTGGACACTGAAGCTTTCTTT
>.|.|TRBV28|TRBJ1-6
CASRTGDASGSPLHF
TGTGCCAGCAGAACTGGGGACGCGTCCGGCTCACCCCTCCACTTT
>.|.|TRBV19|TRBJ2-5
CTSSVDHYEETQYF
TGTACCAGTAGTGTCGACCACTACGAAGAGACCCAGTACTTC
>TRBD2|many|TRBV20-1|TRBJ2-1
CSARDHQRGDSGEQFF
TGCAGTGCTAGAGATCACCAGCGGGGGGATTCCGGTGAGCAGTTCTTC
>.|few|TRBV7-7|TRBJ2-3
CASSRFSGSDTQYF
TGTGCCAGCAGCCGATTCAGCGGGTCAGATACGCAGTATTTT
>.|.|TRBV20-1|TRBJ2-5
CSARPGGTPEETQYF
TGCAGTGCCCGGCCCGGGGGAACCCCCGAAGAGACCCAGTACTTC
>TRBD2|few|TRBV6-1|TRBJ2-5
CASTSPGGPQETQYF
TGTGCCAGCACCTCTCCGGGAGGACCCCAAGAGACCCAGTACTTC
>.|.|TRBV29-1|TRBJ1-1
CSVVGGAEAFF
TGCAGCGTTGTGGGGGGTGCTGAAGCTTTCTTT
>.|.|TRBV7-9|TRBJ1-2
CASSPQRPGENYGYTF
TGTGCCAGCAGCCCTCAGCGGCCAGGGGAAAACTATGGCTACACCTTC
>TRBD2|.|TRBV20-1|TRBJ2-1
CSAPRRVAGGYNEQFF
TGCAGTGCTCCTCGCAGGGTAGCGGGCGGGTACAATGAGCAGTTCTTC
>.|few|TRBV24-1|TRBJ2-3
CATSAPGPTDTQYF
TGTGCCACCAGTGCCCCGGGCCCCACAGATACGCAGTATTTT
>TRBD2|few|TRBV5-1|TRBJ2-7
CASSSGLAGGPPYEQYF
TGCGCCAGCAGCTCCGGACTAGCGGGGGGCCCTCCCTACGAGCAGTACTTC
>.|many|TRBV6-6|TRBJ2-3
CASSYSGTNTDTQYF
TGTGCCAGCAGTTACTCCGGGACCAACACAGATACGCAGTATTTT
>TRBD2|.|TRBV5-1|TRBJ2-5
CGSSQGTSGGPSETQYF
TGCGGCAGCAGCCAGGGGACTAGCGGGGGCCCGTCGGAGACCCAGTACTTC
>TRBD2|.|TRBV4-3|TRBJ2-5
CASSQDRTSGYIYNEQYF
TGCGCCAGCAGCCAAGATAGAACTAGCGGATATATCTACAATGAGCAGTACTTC
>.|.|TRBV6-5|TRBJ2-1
CASRGSAGINNEQFF
TGTGCCAGCAGAGGCAGTGCGGGGATTAACAATGAGCAGTTCTTC
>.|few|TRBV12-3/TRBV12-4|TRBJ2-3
CASSFGRAAADTQYF
TGTGCCAGCAGTTTCGGCAGAGCGGCAGCAGATACGCAGTATTTT
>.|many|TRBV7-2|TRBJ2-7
CASSDGGTVSYEQYF
TGTGCCAGCAGCGACGGAGGGACAGTCTCCTACGAGCAGTACTTC
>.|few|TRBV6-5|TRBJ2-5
CASRQGKGETQYF
TGTGCCAGCAGGCAGGGCAAAGGAGAGACCCAGTACTTC
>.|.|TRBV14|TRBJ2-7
CASSQDQGREQYF
TGTGCCAGCAGCCAAGATCAGGGAAGGGAGCAGTACTTC
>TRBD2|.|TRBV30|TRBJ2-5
CAWTGLAGRETQYF
TGTGCCTGGACGGGACTAGCGGGGAGAGAGACCCAGTACTTC
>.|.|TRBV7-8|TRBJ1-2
CASSRSLVGYGYTF
TGTGCCAGCAGCAGGAGTCTGGTGGGCTATGGCTACACCTTC
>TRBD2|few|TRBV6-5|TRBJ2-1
CATGSGIYNEQFF
TGTGCCACCGGTAGCGGGATCTACAATGAGCAGTTCTTC
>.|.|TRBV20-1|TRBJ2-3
CSASRRSGTDTQYF
TGCAGTGCTAGTAGGCGGTCGGGCACAGATACGCAGTATTTT
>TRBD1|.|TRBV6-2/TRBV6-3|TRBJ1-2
CASSLRTGAYGYTF
TGTGCCAGCAGTCTTCGGACAGGGGCGTATGGCTACACCTTC
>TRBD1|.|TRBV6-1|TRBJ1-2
CASSDRLEGAGYTF
TGTGCCAGCAGTGATCGGCTGGAGGGGGCGGGCTACACCTTC
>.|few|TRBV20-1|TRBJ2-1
CSARWVAANNEQFF
TGCAGTGCTAGGTGGGTAGCGGCCAACAATGAGCAGTTCTTC
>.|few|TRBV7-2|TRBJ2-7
CASSLKRMMGDHYEQYF
TGTGCCAGCAGCTTAAAACGTATGATGGGAGACCACTACGAGCAGTACTTC
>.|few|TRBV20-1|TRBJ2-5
CSASLASTQETQYF
TGCAGTGCTAGCCTTGCTTCCACCCAAGAGACCCAGTACTTC
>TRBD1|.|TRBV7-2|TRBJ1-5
CASSFRTGGDQPQHF
TGTGCCAGCAGCTTCCGGACAGGGGGCGATCAGCCCCAGCATTTT
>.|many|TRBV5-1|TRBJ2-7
CASSLPGDLGEQYF
TGCGCCAGCAGCTTGCCAGGGGATTTAGGCGAGCAGTACTTC
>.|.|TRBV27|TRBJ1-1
CASMDSFTEAFF
TGTGCCAGCATGGACAGCTTCACTGAAGCTTTCTTT
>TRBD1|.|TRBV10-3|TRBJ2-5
CAISEKGQGWETQYF
TGTGCCATCAGTGAAAAGGGACAGGGGTGGGAGACCCAGTACTTC
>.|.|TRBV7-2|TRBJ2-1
CASSLGRGGFEQFF
TGTGCCAGCAGCTTAGGAAGGGGTGGGTTTGAGCAGTTCTTC